This paragraph reports one T cell receptor (beta chain). Its antigen is not identified. The record originates from a study of CD8+CD57+ T cells in acquired aplastic anemia. Findings and limits, study-wide: In common between the patients and the controls were around 29 CD8+ CDR3 sequences.

Patients who underwent sequencing had shown CD8+CD57+ cell expansion by flow cytometry. When blood sampling took place, the patients had received no therapy. The TCR beta profiling, which covered VDJ combination and CDR3 sequence, was carried out using genomic DNA as the template. TCRdb re-called the reads through MiXCR, storing one row per CDR3 protein. Here the sample spans hundreds of thousands of distinct CDR3 sequences, around half being singletons. CDR1 and CDR2 from the germline V gene are LGHNA and YNFKEQ. The CDR3 totals 16 residues. Trimming removed 1 base from V and 8 bases from J; junction bases left unmatched: 7.

Sequencing was done on a sample of sorted CD4+, CD8+, or CD8+CD57+ T cells (not recorded which) from PBMCs. The origin of this receptor is a human donor with aplastic anemia. The V call is TRBV4-2, the J call TRBJ2-4; 11 bases are shared with TRBD2. The DNA of the CDR3 is TGTGCCAGCAGCCAAGGCGGTAGCGGGGGGGCCGACATTCAGTACTTC. It codes for CASSQGGSGGADIQYF.